This T cell receptor beta chain was identified during a study of esophageal squamous cell carcinoma under preoperative chemotherapy. Study at large: TCR repertoires were profiled from both peripheral blood T cells and tumor-infiltrating lymphocytes. Overall study findings and caveats: Peripheral T cells migrating into the tumor appeared to partly supply post-treatment tumor-infiltrating lymphocytes. Tumor-infiltrating lymphocytes showed no significant post-chemotherapy TCR diversity increase, unlike peripheral T cells. Abundant clones tended to shrink rather than expand after paclitaxel-nedaplatin.

TCRdb processed the PCR reads anew with MiXCR; each CDR3 protein has one entry. The table includes about 18,000 distinct CDR3 sequences, around 42% detected once. Time point indicated: after preoperative PTX-NDP chemotherapy. The CDR3 totals 16 residues, both ends included. From germline, CDR1 is SGHTA and CDR2 FQGTGA. Comments on this clonotype: Its antigen is unidentified. The CDR3 does not close with the conserved phenylalanine or tryptophan, likely indicating a read error. The DNA is omitted, as the CDR3 cannot be located on it reliably, and the CDR3 follows TCRdb's listing.

The material was obtained from a patient given preoperative chemotherapy. The genes are TRBV7-3 and TRBJ2-5; TRBD1, the D gene given by the table, was not confirmed from the DNA. This sequence originates from a human donor with esophageal squamous cell carcinoma. The donor label of this sample is uncertain. The CDR3 region is CASSLTAGGRGETRLS.